One and the same sample provided the 14 T cell receptor beta chains below, sequenced in a study of cytomegalovirus exposure and HLA in healthy donors. The PCR was carried out with 60 Vbeta primers and 13 Jbeta primers. This table comes from immunoSEQ multiplex PCR, and its TCRdb copy is limited to in-frame clones, with some not included. The repertoire has about 130,000 clones, approximately 80% of them found once; the top ten carry about 0.94%. Material for sequencing was PBMCs. The origin of the receptors is a human donor in good health.

The chain has TRBV6-5 and TRBJ1-1; D unclear. The length of the CDR3 is 13 residues. Between the trimmed V and J ends, which lost 0 bases and 6 bases, there was a span of 8 bases. Per germline, CDR1 MNHEY and CDR2 SVGAGI. CDR3 region: CASSYSPGAEAFF. The CDR3 DNA is TGTGCCAGCAGTTACTCTCCCGGGGCTGAAGCTTTCTTT.

The chain recombines TRBV6-5 with TRBJ1-2; possibly TRBD1 for D (5 bases). Trimming removed 4 bases at V and 3 bases at J, with 12 bases between. The germline V gene has CDR1 MNHEY and CDR2 SVGAGI. This CDR3 is built from 14 residues. The CDR3 reads CASSLRGWDYGYTF. Written as DNA, the CDR3 is TGTGCCAGCAGTTTACGGGGGTGGGACTATGGCTACACCTTC.

The chain carries TRBV4-1 and TRBJ1-2; TRBD1 aligns across 8 bases. Germline CDR1 reads MGHRA; CDR2 reads YSYEKL. V lost 6 bases and J lost 3; bases outside the gene matches: 9. The CDR3 consists of 15 residues. The CDR3 coding sequence is TGCGCCAGCAGTCCTACTGAGACAGGGGACTATGGCTACACCTTC. As protein: CASSPTETGDYGYTF.

V gene TRBV5-8 combines with J gene TRBJ2-1; D unclear. CDR3 length: 19 amino acids. CDR1 and CDR2 (germline): SGHTS, YDEGEE. Trimming shortened V by 2 bases and J by 0 bases, and 21 bases separated the two germline ends. The DNA for the CDR3 is TGTGCCAGCAGCTTCCCCACCCACCTCACCCGTAGCTCCTACAATGAGCAGTTCTTC. Translating gives CASSFPTHLTRSSYNEQFF.

This chain links TRBV2 with TRBJ1-5; D is perhaps TRBD1 (5 bases). The CDR3 is made up of 16 amino acids. Germline lookup yields CDR1 SNHLY and CDR2 FYNNEI. V lost 4 bases and J lost 0, with 13 bases in between. The CDR3 coding sequence is TGTGCCAGCAGTGGGGTGACAGATCATAGCAATCAGCCCCAGCATTTT. Its protein product is CASSGVTDHSNQPQHF.

This clone showed up just once. The V gene is TRBV19, the J gene TRBJ1-2, with D perhaps matching TRBD1 (5 bases). The CDR3 is made up of 12 amino acids. V lost 7 bases to trimming and J lost 7 bases, with 13 bases between them. Germline lookup yields CDR1 LNHDA and CDR2 SQIVND (reference sequence). In DNA form, the CDR3 reads TGTGCCAGTAATCATCGGGGGGTTGGCTACACCTTC. Protein product: CASNHRGVGYTF. Full variable domain (outside the CDR3, taken from reference TRBV19 and TRBJ1-2): DGGITQSPKYLFRKEGQNVTLSCEQNLNHDAMYWYRQDPGQGLRLIYYSQIVNDFQKGDIAEGYSVSREKKESFPLTVTSAQKNPTAFYLCASNHRGVGYTFGSGTRLTVV.

The chain uses TRBV2 and TRBJ1-5; tentatively, D is TRBD1 (6 bases). The CDR3 is made up of 14 amino acids. CDR1 and CDR2 from the germline V gene are SNHLY and FYNNEI. Trimming pared 7 bases from V and 7 bases from J, leaving 17 bases between. This chain's CDR3 is CASTDADSFQPQHF. The CDR3 coding sequence is TGTGCCAGCACGGACGCGGACAGTTTCCAGCCCCAGCATTTT. Looking up the rest from reference TRBV2 and TRBJ1-5 gives the full variable domain: EPEVTQTPSHQVTQMGQEVILRCVPISNHLYFYWYRQILGQKVEFLVSFYNNEISEKSEIFDDQFSVERPDGSNFTLKIRSTKLEDSAMYFCASTDADSFQPQHFGDGTRLSIL.

The chain is built from TRBV6-5 and TRBJ1-5, with D unresolved. CDR3 length: 12 residues. Trimming took 4 bases from V and 7 from J, leaving 8 bases between them. Germline assignment: CDR1 MNHEY and CDR2 SVGAGI. DNA of the CDR3: TGTGCCAGCAGTTCCGTGGGCCAGCCCCAGCATTTT. Translating gives CASSSVGQPQHF.

V is TRBV7-9 and J is TRBJ2-1; no clear D gene. Trimming cost V 3 bases and J 4 bases, with 10 bases left between them. CDR3 length: 14 amino acids. CDR1 SEHNR and CDR2 FQNEAQ come from the germline V gene (reference sequence). CDR3 residues: CASSLAREYNEQFF. As DNA, the CDR3 is TGTGCCAGCAGCTTGGCTAGAGAATACAATGAGCAGTTCTTC.

The chain combines TRBV5-6 with TRBJ2-2; D is possibly TRBD1 (7 bases). Germline-derived CDR1 and CDR2 are SGHDT and YYEEEE. The CDR3 totals 15 residues. V gave up 0 bases and J gave up 7 bases, with 13 bases separating them. The CDR3 DNA follows: TGTGCCAGCAGCTTGGGACAGGGACTGCACGGGGAGCTGTTTTTT. As protein: CASSLGQGLHGELFF.

The V and J genes are TRBV9 and TRBJ1-4, with 7 bases identical to TRBD1. The junction had 7 bases not matched to a gene; V was cut back by 3 bases and J by 5 bases. CDR1 is SGDLS, CDR2 YYNGEE, per germline. The CDR3 runs 15 residues. In DNA, the CDR3 is TGTGCCAGCAGCGCCTCCGGGACAGAGAATGAAAAACTGTTTTTT. Translation gives CASSASGTENEKLFF. The whole variable domain, filled in from reference TRBV9 and TRBJ1-4, reads DSGVTQTPKHLITATGQRVTLRCSPRSGDLSVYWYQQSLDQGLQFLIQYYNGEERAKGNILERFSAQQFPDLHSELNLSSLELGDSALYFCASSASGTENEKLFFGSGTQLSVL.

The chain couples TRBV10-1 to TRBJ2-1; D gene ambiguous. V was pared by 2 bases and J by 5 bases, with 4 bases between. The CDR3 contains 12 residues. Germline V lookup: CDR1 WNHNN, CDR2 SYGVQD (reference sequence). Here the CDR3 reads CASSEPDNEQFF. For the CDR3, the DNA is TGCGCCAGCAGTGAGCCCGACAATGAGCAGTTCTTC.

The chain employs TRBV5-4 and TRBJ2-2; no firm D call. The CDR3 runs 15 residues. Trimming removed 1 base from V and 1 base from J, with 8 bases in between. Germline CDR1 is SGHNT and CDR2 is YYREEE (reference sequence). The CDR3 region has the DNA TGTGCCAGCAGCTTGAAAACAGTGAACACCGGGGAGCTGTTTTTT. As protein: CASSLKTVNTGELFF.

The chain links TRBV19 to TRBJ2-7; D perhaps matches TRBD2 (5 bases). V lost 3 bases to trimming and J lost 3 bases, with 12 bases between them. The CDR3 is made up of 14 amino acids. Germline loops: CDR1 LNHDA, CDR2 SQIVND (reference sequence). The CDR3 region has the DNA TGTGCCAGTAGTATCTCGACTAACTACTACGAGCAGTACTTC. It translates to CASSISTNYYEQYF.